This TCR beta chain appears in the sequencing data of a study of read filtering for tumor transcriptome and immune sequencing. Across the study: IR-seq gave about 3.5 to 11 million TCR reads per sample; RNA-seq gave roughly 80 to 1273.

From roughly 390 ng of RNA, a library with molecular barcoded alpha/delta and beta/gamma adaptors was made. TCRdb reanalysed the reads using MiXCR and keeps one entry per CDR3 protein. The sample comprises 60,000 to 80,000 distinct CDR3 sequences, approximately 15% of which are singletons, and 45% to 50% rests with the top ten. V was pared by 2 bases and J by 3 bases, with 4 bases of the junction left unmatched. The germline CDR1 and CDR2 sequences are SGHTA and FQGTGA. The CDR3 totals 15 residues. Findings and limits, study-wide: Correlation between methods rose after single-read clonotypes were removed. Approximately 82% of IR-seq clonotypes had one read, totaling 3% to 4.5% of reads; RNA-seq: 74.6% and 44.6%. This fraction held mixed bone marrow immune cells after CD138-negative sorting.

This clonotype was recorded at least ten times. Its antigen is unidentified. What was sequenced was a population of CD138-negative cells sorted from bone marrow. The origin of this receptor is a donor older than 35 with multiple myeloma. The gene calls are TRBV7-3 and TRBJ2-1; 7 nucleotides agree with TRBD1. The DNA of the CDR3 is TGTGCCAGCAGCTTAGGGACAGCACGCTACAATGAGCAGTTCTTC. It encodes CASSLGTARYNEQFF.